A selection of T cell receptor beta chains follows, all from one sample in a study of sequential checkpoint blockade in melanoma. TCRdb's table, derived via immunoSEQ multiplex PCR, lists solely in-frame clones and lacks some. The repertoire has about 40,000 clones, 84% of them found once; the top ten carry around 5.8%. The specimen was CD8+ T cells sorted from blood (inferred from file names), collected from a patient given nivolumab and ipilimumab in sequence. The receptor source for this set is a human donor with melanoma. The CDR3 runs from the conserved cysteine through the conserved F or W. Fields, in order: J gene, clone size, V gene, D gene, CDR3 protein, CDR3 DNA. A D gene is named only where the DNA matches it firmly. Expanded clones get a size class; other rows say once, few or many, or leave the size out.

>TRBJ2-7|NA|TRBV5-4|NA
CASSLILASGYEQYF
TGTGCCAGCAGCTTGATCCTAGCGTCAGGGTACGAGCAGTACTTC
>TRBJ2-5|once|TRBV5-6|TRBD1
CASSLWDSQTQYF
TGTGCCAGCAGCTTATGGGACAGCCAGACCCAGTACTTC
>TRBJ2-7|NA|TRBV5-1|TRBD1
CASSSTGGTYEQYF
TGCGCCAGCAGCTCTACAGGGGGCACCTACGAGCAGTACTTC
>TRBJ2-7|few|TRBV7-9|TRBD2
CASSGLAGGYGYEQYF
TGTGCCAGCAGCGGACTAGCGGGGGGATATGGATACGAGCAGTACTTC
>TRBJ2-7|NA|TRBV28|NA
CATIESYEQYF
TGTGCCACGATAGAATCCTACGAGCAGTACTTC
>TRBJ1-2|NA|TRBV18|TRBD1
CASSPDNRGRGNYGYTF
TGTGCCAGCTCACCAGATAACAGGGGGCGCGGGAACTATGGCTACACCTTC
>TRBJ2-7|once|TRBV27|NA
CASSRGSEQYF
TGTGCCAGCAGTAGGGGTTCCGAGCAGTACTTC
>TRBJ2-5|NA|TRBV13|TRBD1
CASSLGVGGTGETQYF
TGTGCCAGCAGCTTAGGCGTAGGGGGCACGGGGGAGACCCAGTACTTC
>TRBJ2-7|NA|TRBV5-6|NA
CASSLFNREHEQYF
TGTGCCAGCAGCTTGTTTAACAGGGAGCACGAGCAGTACTTC
>TRBJ2-1|NA|TRBV5-1|TRBD2
CASSLEERGLGEQFF
TGCGCCAGCAGCTTGGAGGAGCGGGGGCTTGGTGAGCAGTTCTTC
>TRBJ2-3|NA|TRBV7-9|NA
CASSLAHGGSDTQYF
TGTGCCAGCAGCTTAGCGCATGGAGGGTCAGATACGCAGTATTTT
>TRBJ2-2|NA|TRBV10-1|NA
CASSESMEAGELFF
TGCGCCAGCAGTGAGTCGATGGAGGCCGGGGAGCTGTTTTTT